These T cell receptor beta chains were read from a single sample in a study of response to subunit inactivated influenza vaccine. TCRdb re-called the RT-PCR reads through MiXCR, storing one row per CDR3 protein. The table records 860,000 or so distinct CDR3 sequences, 21% of them present only once. Here the sequenced sample was PBMCs from blood, taken approximately 5 days after vaccination. Receptor source: a man aged 45-60 years who received an inactivated influenza vaccine. Each CDR3 is given with its conserved first and last residue. D genes are given only for firm matches. The listing skips clone size in some rows; elsewhere it reads once, few, many or a size class.

cdr3_aa cdr3_nt v_call clone_size j_call d_call
CASSLEWSGTSPLHF TGTGCCAGCAGCTTAGAGTGGTCCGGTACCTCACCCCTCCACTTT TRBV7-2 . TRBJ1-6 .
CSAEGVDSYNSPLHF TGCAGTGCTGAGGGTGTAGACAGTTACAATTCACCCCTCCACTTT TRBV20-1 . TRBJ1-6 .
CASSIGGYQETQYF TGTGCCAGCAGCATTGGGGGGTACCAAGAGACCCAGTACTTC TRBV7-9 . TRBJ2-5 .
CAWSVDVHNEQFF TGTGCCTGGAGTGTAGATGTGCACAATGAGCAGTTCTTC TRBV30 many TRBJ2-1 .
CASSPLASSGFSEQYF TGTGCCAGCAGCCCGCTGGCGTCTAGCGGGTTTTCGGAGCAGTACTTC TRBV11-2 . TRBJ2-7 TRBD2
CASSRSTVNSPLHF TGCGCCAGCAGCCGCTCGACAGTTAATTCACCCCTCCACTTT TRBV4-3 few TRBJ1-6 .
CASLWTGSNEQFF TGTGCCAGCCTGTGGACAGGGAGCAATGAGCAGTTCTTC TRBV12-3/TRBV12-4 few TRBJ2-1 TRBD1
CASTQGGINEQFF TGTGCCAGCACACAGGGAGGGATCAATGAGCAGTTCTTC TRBV6-1 . TRBJ2-1 .
CASSSPRAIYEQYF TGTGCCAGCAGCTCTCCGAGGGCCATCTACGAGCAGTACTTC TRBV7-2 . TRBJ2-7 .
CASSQDQGGETQYF TGCGCCAGCAGCCAAGATCAGGGCGGAGAGACCCAGTACTTC TRBV4-1 . TRBJ2-5 .
CASSLRGFYEQYF TGTGCCAGCAGTTTGAGGGGATTCTACGAGCAGTACTTC TRBV27 many TRBJ2-7 .
CSARMGNGYTF TGCAGTGCTAGAATGGGAAATGGCTACACCTTC TRBV20-1 . TRBJ1-2 .
CASSVDHSSSEQYF TGTGCCAGCAGCGTAGATCACTCCTCCAGCGAGCAGTACTTC TRBV9 few TRBJ2-7 .
CASSPIAGGWTGELFF TGTGCCAGCAGTCCTATAGCGGGAGGGTGGACCGGGGAGCTGTTTTTT TRBV28 . TRBJ2-2 TRBD2
CASSLFTNTGELFF TGTGCCAGCAGTTTATTCACTAACACCGGGGAGCTGTTTTTT TRBV12-3/TRBV12-4 many TRBJ2-2 .
CASSTSGPNNEQFF TGTGCCAGCAGTACTAGCGGGCCAAACAATGAGCAGTTCTTC TRBV14 few TRBJ2-1 TRBD2
CASRSETEQFF TGTGCCAGCAGGAGCGAGACAGAGCAGTTCTTC TRBV12-3/TRBV12-4 . TRBJ2-1 .
CAISDLRGYNEQFF TGTGCCATCAGTGATCTAAGGGGCTACAATGAGCAGTTCTTC TRBV10-3 few TRBJ2-1 .
CASSQQYGGAYEQYF TGCGCCAGCAGCCAACAATACGGGGGGGCCTACGAGCAGTACTTC TRBV4-3 few TRBJ2-7 TRBD2
CASDQGSGANVLTF TGCGCCAGCGATCAGGGTTCTGGGGCCAACGTCCTGACTTTC TRBV5-1 . TRBJ2-6 .
CASSYKQGNYGYTF TGTGCCAGCAGCTATAAACAGGGAAACTATGGCTACACCTTC TRBV7-2 few TRBJ1-2 .
CASSLVVASGSYEQYF TGTGCCAGCAGCTTGGTGGTGGCTAGCGGCTCCTACGAGCAGTACTTC TRBV5-5 . TRBJ2-7 TRBD2
CASSSIGDRKETQYF TGTGCCAGCAGTTCCATCGGCGACAGGAAAGAGACCCAGTACTTC TRBV6-2/TRBV6-3 . TRBJ2-5 .
CASSLYSQVTEAFF TGTGCCAGCAGTTTATACTCCCAAGTGACTGAAGCTTTCTTT TRBV28 . TRBJ1-1 .
CASSPMFQREFYEQYF TGTGCCAGCAGCCCCATGTTCCAGCGGGAGTTTTACGAGCAGTACTTC TRBV7-2 . TRBJ2-7 TRBD2
CASSRDTAPEAFF TGCGCCAGCAGCCGTGACACTGCTCCTGAAGCTTTCTTT TRBV5-1 . TRBJ1-1 .
CSAPPQTGGAFF TGCAGTGCCCCCCCCCAGACAGGGGGAGCTTTCTTT TRBV20-1 . TRBJ1-1 TRBD1
CSANLAGGRLYEQYF TGCAGTGCAAATTTAGCGGGAGGGCGACTATACGAGCAGTACTTC TRBV20-1 . TRBJ2-7 TRBD2
CASSLALGSSNEQFF TGCGCCAGCAGCTTGGCCCTGGGTTCCTCGAATGAGCAGTTCTTC TRBV5-1 few TRBJ2-1 .
CASSFRISYGYTF TGTGCCAGCAGTTTCAGGATCAGCTATGGCTACACCTTC TRBV12-3/TRBV12-4 few TRBJ1-2 .
CASSPSGHGSYNEQFF TGTGCCAGCAGCCCCTCGGGGCACGGATCCTACAATGAGCAGTTCTTC TRBV7-6 few TRBJ2-1 .
CASSGLLAGDYYEQYF TGTGCCAGCAGCGGATTACTAGCGGGCGATTACTACGAGCAGTACTTC TRBV7-6 . TRBJ2-7 TRBD2
CASSVGGGSNRPNYGYTF TGTGCCAGCAGCGTAGGAGGTGGCAGCAACCGCCCCAACTATGGCTACACCTTC TRBV9 few TRBJ1-2 .
CAISESGVAGQREQYF TGTGCCATCAGTGAGTCAGGGGTAGCGGGACAGCGCGAGCAGTACTTC TRBV10-3 few TRBJ2-7 .
CSATPGSGSNQPQHF TGCAGTGCTACCCCAGGGTCCGGTAGCAATCAGCCCCAGCATTTT TRBV20-1 few TRBJ1-5 .
CASSYFPGRANEQYF TGTGCCAGCAGTTACTTCCCCGGGAGGGCAAACGAGCAGTACTTC TRBV6-5 few TRBJ2-7 TRBD2
CASSLEGGHNTGELFF TGCGCCAGCAGCTTGGAAGGAGGACACAACACCGGGGAGCTGTTTTTT TRBV5-1 few TRBJ2-2 .
CASTRGGSYEQYF TGTGCCAGCACTAGGGGCGGGAGTTACGAGCAGTACTTC TRBV7-2 few TRBJ2-7 TRBD2
CASSYGLAGSFGELFF TGTGCCAGCAGTTACGGGCTAGCGGGAAGTTTTGGGGAGCTGTTTTTT TRBV6-2/TRBV6-3 . TRBJ2-2 TRBD2
CSARRGRDETQYF TGCAGTGCTAGGCGGGGCAGGGACGAGACCCAGTACTTC TRBV20-1 . TRBJ2-5 .
CATSRDTPLADTQYF TGTGCCACCAGCAGAGATACCCCTCTGGCAGATACGCAGTATTTT TRBV15 . TRBJ2-3 .
CASSPYQQETQYF TGTGCCAGCAGCCCGTATCAGCAAGAGACCCAGTACTTC TRBV3-1 few TRBJ2-5 .
CSARGTFPYEQYF TGCAGTGCTAGGGGGACATTCCCCTACGAGCAGTACTTC TRBV20-1 . TRBJ2-7 .
CASSLAGFEAFF TGCGCCAGCAGCTTGGCGGGGTTTGAAGCTTTCTTT TRBV5-1 . TRBJ1-1 .
CASTQSRTGELFF TGTGCCAGCACCCAATCCCGTACCGGGGAGCTGTTTTTT TRBV12-3/TRBV12-4 few TRBJ2-2 .
CSARWSGDNSPLHF TGCAGTGCTAGATGGTCTGGAGATAATTCACCCCTCCACTTT TRBV20-1 . TRBJ1-6 .
CASSYDRHNEQFF TGTGCCAGCAGTTACGACAGACACAATGAGCAGTTCTTC TRBV6-6 . TRBJ2-1 .
CASSESRTGPYGYTF TGCGCCAGCAGTGAGTCCCGGACAGGGCCCTATGGCTACACCTTC TRBV10-2 few TRBJ1-2 TRBD1
CSAGQGVSYEQYF TGCAGTGCGGGACAGGGGGTTTCCTACGAGCAGTACTTC TRBV20-1 . TRBJ2-7 TRBD1
CASSLSTGGTGEPFF TGTGCCAGCAGTCTATCGACAGGGGGTACCGGGGAGCCGTTTTTT TRBV6-5 . TRBJ2-2 TRBD1
CATSASDPRYGYTF TGTGCCACCAGTGCGTCGGACCCCCGCTATGGCTACACCTTC TRBV24-1 few TRBJ1-2 .
CAWSRAGELFF TGTGCCTGGAGCCGGGCCGGGGAGCTGTTTTTT TRBV30 few TRBJ2-2 .